Sequencing of this T cell receptor (beta chain) was carried out in a study of T cell changes during pregnancy in multiple sclerosis. Repertoires were generated with immunoSEQ multiplex PCR, while TCRdb's copy carries only in-frame clones and drops some. Of 57,000 or so clones in the sample, roughly 91% were seen once. Germline-derived CDR1 and CDR2 are MGHRA and YSYEKL. The CDR3 is 15 residues long. Trimming left V 1 base short and J 7 bases short, with 16 bases between. This chain links TRBV4-1 with TRBJ2-5, with a weak D call TRBD2 (6 bases). This specimen was peripheral blood, taken in the second trimester of pregnancy. This receptor was identified in a female donor with multiple sclerosis, enrolled in a pregnancy study. The DNA for the CDR3 is TGCGCCAGCAGCCAAGGACTAGGTGGGGGGAGGACCCAGTACTTC. Translated: CASSQGLGGGRTQYF.